This paragraph covers one TCR beta chain sequence. This sample was included in a study of cytomegalovirus exposure and HLA in healthy donors. The PCR had 60 Vbeta and 13 Jbeta primers. Method: immunoSEQ multiplex PCR; TCRdb's copy keeps in-frame clones and lacks some. The sample lists 240,000 or so clones; about 80% were seen once. Germline V gene sequence: CDR1 SGHNT, CDR2 YYREEE (reference sequence). The CDR3 extends over 13 amino acids. Trimming removed 4 bases from V and 7 bases from J, with 14 bases in between. Input material: PBMCs. The chain joins TRBV5-4 to TRBJ1-2, with D uncertain. The sequence came from a woman aged 40 to 50 in good health and CMV-seropositive. CDR3 amino acids: CASSPPAGSGYTF. DNA for the CDR3: TGTGCCAGCAGCCCCCCCGCGGGGTCTGGCTACACCTTC. The complete variable domain, with remaining parts taken from reference TRBV5-4 and TRBJ1-2, reads ETGVTQSPTHLIKTRGQQVTLRCSSQSGHNTVSWYQQALGQGPQFIFQYYREEENGRGNFPPRFSGLQFPNYSSELNVNALELDDSALYLCASSPPAGSGYTFGSGTRLTVV.